The clone carrying this T cell receptor beta chain was seen ten or more times. Antigen unknown. This record comes from a study of regulatory T cells in long-lasting Graves disease. The overall study: Newly diagnosed Graves' patients had under 3 months of antithyroid drugs. Points from the study as a whole: Tissue studied was limited to peripheral blood, excluding thyroid tissue.

Building the TCR beta libraries relied on iRepertoire HTBI primers, and CDR3 regions underwent Arm-PCR. TCRdb reprocessed the multiplex PCR reads via MiXCR and lists one record per CDR3 protein. The table shows a few hundred thousand distinct CDR3 sequences, with about 12% occurring only once. Germline CDR1 reads MDHEN; CDR2 reads SYDVKM. V shed 8 bases and J 1 base; nucleotides not matched to a gene: 12. The CDR3 is 18 amino acids. Described time point: newly diagnosed GD, antithyroid drugs for less than 3 months. Researchers made the TCR library from RNA that was extracted from PBMCs. American Thyroid Association guidelines defined how Graves' disease was diagnosed. This sample was also put to use in a study of T cells in Graves' hyperthyroidism and ophthalmopathy.

This TCR derives from a woman aged 18-35 years with Graves disease. The sequencing here drew on peripheral blood mononuclear cells (PBMCs), taken at new diagnosis, from a patient treated with antithyroid drugs. The chain carries TRBV28 and TRBJ2-4, with 12 nucleotides matching TRBD1. Written as DNA, the CDR3 is TGTGCCAGCCCCTGGGACAGGGGGCGTCGTCTTGCCAAAAACATTCAGTACTTC. This gives the protein CASPWDRGRRLAKNIQYF.